The text below deals with one TCR beta chain. Assay used: immunoSEQ multiplex PCR; TCRdb lists only in-frame clones, some missing. Of some 87,000 clones in the sample, more than 80% were seen once. The entry originates in a study of T cell changes during pregnancy in multiple sclerosis. Between the trimmed V and J ends, which lost 0 bases and 4 bases, there was a span of 4 bases. The CDR3 runs to 13 residues. The germline CDR1 and CDR2 sequences are PRHDT and FYEKMQ (reference sequence). This TCR was recovered from a female donor with multiple sclerosis, enrolled in a pregnancy study. This chain connects TRBV13 to TRBJ1-3; no clear D. The specimen was CD4+ T cells from peripheral blood mononuclear cells, collected before pregnancy. CDR3 sequence (DNA): TGTGCCAGCAGCTTAGGCAGGGGAAACACCATATATTTT. This gives the protein CASSLGRGNTIYF.